This record looks at one TCR beta chain sequence and its context. This clone was seen a handful of times. Its cognate antigen has yet to be identified. Base qualities were left out, and no much larger clone turns up one base away. This sample stems from a study of vaccination effects on CD4 cells after COVID-19 (dated by TCRdb to between 2021 and 2022). In terms of the full investigation: In the ViraFEST assay, PBMC were stimulated with viral peptide pools, and TCR sequencing was then used to find antigen-specific CD4+ T cell clonotypes based on their expansion. Two doses of either the BNT162b2 or the mRNA-1273 mRNA SARS-CoV-2 vaccine were administered to participants. A few million PBMC per well were cultured in IMDM with 5% human AB serum, roughly 11 IU/ml IL-2 and gentamicin, plus 10 ug/ml peptides. In both COVID-19 convalescent patients and infection-naive vaccine recipients, the study compared SARS-CoV-2 spike-specific CD4+ TCR repertoires from before mRNA vaccination with those from after it. The full study included 9 to 10 COVID-19 convalescent patients and a few SARS-CoV-2-naive healthy vaccine recipients. Cultures from other donors in the study were sequenced with the Oncomine TCR Beta short-read assay on an Illumina iSeq 100.

In the germline V gene (reference sequence), CDR1 corresponds to LNHDA and CDR2 to SQIVND. V and J lose 7 bases and 0 bases, and a span of 10 bases separates them. Its CDR3 holds 14 amino acids, cysteine through phenylalanine. Only the CDR3 portion is preserved as DNA: 42 bases, with reading frame beginning at the first base. After around eleven days of culture, CD4+ T cells were isolated with the EasySep CD4+ T cell isolation kit. None of the healthy vaccine recipients had a prior SARS-CoV-2 infection, which was confirmed by nucleocapsid antibody tests that came back negative both before and after vaccination. On days 3 and 7, half of the culture medium was replaced with fresh IL-2-containing medium. Unless noted otherwise, every peptide stimulation condition was grown in triplicate wells. Using Ficoll-Paque Plus gradient centrifugation, PBMC were separated from whole blood and then either used fresh or cryopreserved at -140C. The QIAamp micro DNA kit was used to extract genomic DNA from the cultured CD4+ T cells.

Study-level results and caveats: Among healthy vaccine recipients, nearly all vaccine-induced clones were SARS-CoV-2 mono-reactive, and just 1 of 255 was cross-reactive with common cold coronaviruses. Clones induced by infection and clones induced by vaccination both contracted markedly at late timepoints after vaccination, which fits with T cell responses waning over time. Only a small number of convalescent patients were included, and no early post-infection timepoints were available, which limited the study.

Preparation of the library involved the immunoSEQ multiplex PCR assay. DNA from the cultured, isolated CD4+ T cells was subjected to TCR beta CDR3 sequencing. Per the original workflow: Non-productive TCR sequences were discarded, and reads were trimmed to the CDR3 region, with only CDR3s of 7 or more amino acids retained. Antigen-specific clonotypes were identified using the MANAFEST web app by comparison of expansion in peptide wells against reference cultures. To count as positive, a clone had to show expansion at FDR<0.05 compared with the reference and with all other wells, an odds ratio above 5, and a frequency above 0.1% in two replicate wells. Clonotypes significantly expanded in SARS-CoV-2 spike wells and in at least one common cold coronavirus spike condition were defined as cross-reactive. Levenshtein distance calculated with the stringdist R package was used to assess CDR3 similarity, and unrooted trees were constructed with ape in R 3.6.1. As stored in TCRdb, this immuneACCESS dataset retains in-frame rearrangements with V and J assigned. A fraction of the clones does not appear; measured against another copy, unresolved V genes explain less than half of the discrepancy, and the remainder lacks a known reason. V and J calls and clone size follow that table, whereas D and trimming were derived from the DNA. This sample holds about 74,000 clones; around 77% were observed only once. Roughly 2% of the sample is held by the ten biggest clonotypes.

The rearranged chain carries TRBV19 and TRBJ2-1, with the D gene not clear enough to name. The sample here was CD4+ T cells from PBMCs cultured without peptide, taken before COVID-19 vaccination. The clonotype was recovered from a human donor who received a COVID-19 vaccine. The nucleotides read TGTGCCAGTATTGGGTCTAGCTCCTACAATGAGCAGTTCTTC. It translates to CASIGSSSYNEQFF.